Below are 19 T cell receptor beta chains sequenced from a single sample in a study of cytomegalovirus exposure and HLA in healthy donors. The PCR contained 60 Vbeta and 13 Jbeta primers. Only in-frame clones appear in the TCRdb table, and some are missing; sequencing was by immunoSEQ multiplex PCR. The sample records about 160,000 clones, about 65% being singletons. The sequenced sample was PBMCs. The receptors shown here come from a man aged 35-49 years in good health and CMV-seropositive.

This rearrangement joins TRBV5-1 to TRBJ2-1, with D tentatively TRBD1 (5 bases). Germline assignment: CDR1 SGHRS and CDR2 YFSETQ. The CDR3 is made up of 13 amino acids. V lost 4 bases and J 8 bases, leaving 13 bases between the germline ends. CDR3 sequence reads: CASSLGHADEQFF. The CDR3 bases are TGCGCCAGCAGCCTCGGACACGCAGATGAGCAGTTCTTC.

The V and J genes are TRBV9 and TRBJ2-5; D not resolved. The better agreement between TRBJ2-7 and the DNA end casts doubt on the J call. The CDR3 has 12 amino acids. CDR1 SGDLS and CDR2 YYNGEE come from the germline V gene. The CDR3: CASSRSSYEQYF. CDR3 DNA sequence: TGTGCCAGCAGCCGGAGCTCCTACGAGCAGTACTTC.

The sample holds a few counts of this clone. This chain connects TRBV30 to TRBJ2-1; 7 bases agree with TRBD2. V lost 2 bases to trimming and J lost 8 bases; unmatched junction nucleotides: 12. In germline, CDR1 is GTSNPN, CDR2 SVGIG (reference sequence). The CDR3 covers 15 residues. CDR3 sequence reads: CAWSPLALAVDEQFF. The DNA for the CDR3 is TGTGCCTGGAGTCCACTCGCGCTAGCGGTTGATGAGCAGTTCTTC.

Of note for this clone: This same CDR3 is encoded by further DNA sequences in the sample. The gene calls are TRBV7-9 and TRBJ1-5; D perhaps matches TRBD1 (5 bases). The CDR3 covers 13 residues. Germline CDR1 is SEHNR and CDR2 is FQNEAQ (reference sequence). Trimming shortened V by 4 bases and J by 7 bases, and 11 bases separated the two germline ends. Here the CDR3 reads CASSSSGNQPQHF. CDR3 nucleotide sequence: TGTGCCAGCAGCTCGTCAGGGAACCAGCCCCAGCATTTT.

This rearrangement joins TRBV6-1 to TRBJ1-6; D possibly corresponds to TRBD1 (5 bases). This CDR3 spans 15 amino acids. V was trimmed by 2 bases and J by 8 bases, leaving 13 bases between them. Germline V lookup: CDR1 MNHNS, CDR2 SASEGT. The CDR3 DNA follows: TGTGCCAGCAGTGAACACGACAGACCGTATTCACCCCTCCACTTT. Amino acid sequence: CASSEHDRPYSPLHF.

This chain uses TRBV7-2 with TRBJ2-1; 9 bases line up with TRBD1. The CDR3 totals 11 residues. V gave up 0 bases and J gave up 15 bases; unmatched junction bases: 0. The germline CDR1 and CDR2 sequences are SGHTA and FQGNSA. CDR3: CASSLADRGFF. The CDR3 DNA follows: TGTGCCAGCAGCTTAGCGGACAGGGGGTTCTTC.

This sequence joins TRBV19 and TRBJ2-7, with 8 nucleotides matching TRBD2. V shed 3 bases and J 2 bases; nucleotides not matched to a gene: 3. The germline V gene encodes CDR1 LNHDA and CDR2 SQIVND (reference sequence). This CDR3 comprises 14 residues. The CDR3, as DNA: TGTGCCAGTAGTATCCAGCGGGGGCCCTACGAGCAGTACTTC. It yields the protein CASSIQRGPYEQYF. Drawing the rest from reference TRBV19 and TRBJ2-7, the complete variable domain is DGGITQSPKYLFRKEGQNVTLSCEQNLNHDAMYWYRQDPGQGLRLIYYSQIVNDFQKGDIAEGYSVSREKKESFPLTVTSAQKNPTAFYLCASSIQRGPYEQYFGPGTRLTVT.

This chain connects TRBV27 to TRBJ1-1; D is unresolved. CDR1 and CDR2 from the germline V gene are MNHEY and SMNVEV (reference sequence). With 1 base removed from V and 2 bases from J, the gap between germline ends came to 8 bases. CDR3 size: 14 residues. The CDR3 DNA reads TGTGCCAGCAGTTTATTACCAGGCAACACTGAAGCTTTCTTT. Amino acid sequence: CASSLLPGNTEAFF.

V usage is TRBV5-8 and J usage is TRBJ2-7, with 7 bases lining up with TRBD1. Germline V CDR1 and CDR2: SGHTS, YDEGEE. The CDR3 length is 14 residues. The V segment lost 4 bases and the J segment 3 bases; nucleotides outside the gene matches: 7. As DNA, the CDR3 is TGTGCCAGCAGCCTGACAGGGAGTCTCTACGAGCAGTACTTC. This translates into CASSLTGSLYEQYF.

CDR3 coding DNA: TGTGCCAGCAGCTTACACCCTTTGGCAGGGGGCTTCCGTGGCTACACCTTC. It yields the protein CASSLHPLAGGFRGYTF. The chain is built from TRBV7-6 and TRBJ1-2, with 8 bases identical to TRBD1. Trimming cost V 2 bases and J 7 bases; bases outside gene matches: 15. This CDR3 contains 17 residues. Per germline, CDR1 SGHVS and CDR2 FNYEAQ.

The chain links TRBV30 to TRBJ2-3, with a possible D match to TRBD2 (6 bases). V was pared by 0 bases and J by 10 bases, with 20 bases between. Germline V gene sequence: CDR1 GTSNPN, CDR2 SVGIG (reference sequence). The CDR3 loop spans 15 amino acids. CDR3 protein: CAWSVRAGGVQAQYF. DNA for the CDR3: TGTGCCTGGAGTGTACGAGCGGGTGGGGTTCAGGCGCAGTATTTT.

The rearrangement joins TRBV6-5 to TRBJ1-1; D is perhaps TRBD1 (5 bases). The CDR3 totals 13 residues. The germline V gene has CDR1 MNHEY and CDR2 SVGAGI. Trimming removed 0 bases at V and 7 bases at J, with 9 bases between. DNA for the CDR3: TGTGCCAGCAGTTACTCGGGGGGACTTGAAGCTTTCTTT. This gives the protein CASSYSGGLEAFF.

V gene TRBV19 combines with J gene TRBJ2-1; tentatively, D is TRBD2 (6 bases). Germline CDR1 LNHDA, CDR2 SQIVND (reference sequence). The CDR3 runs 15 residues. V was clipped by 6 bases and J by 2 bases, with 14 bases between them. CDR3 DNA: TGTGCCAGTAGCCCCGGGAGACTACCCTACAATGAGCAGTTCTTC. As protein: CASSPGRLPYNEQFF.

The chain's CDR3 is CASSLQGAGQPQHF. The CDR3, as DNA: TGTGCCAGCAGCTTACAGGGGGCAGGTCAGCCCCAGCATTTT. J is TRBJ1-5 and V is TRBV7-8; 8 positions match TRBD1. This CDR3 has 14 amino acids. Germline V lookup: CDR1 SGHVS, CDR2 FQNEAQ. V lost 2 bases, J lost 6 bases, and 3 bases stayed unmatched.

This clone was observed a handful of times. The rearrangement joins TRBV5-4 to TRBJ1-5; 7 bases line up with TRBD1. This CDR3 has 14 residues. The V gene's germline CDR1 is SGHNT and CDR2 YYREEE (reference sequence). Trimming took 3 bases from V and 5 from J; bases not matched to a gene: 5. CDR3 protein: CASSSGGPDQPQHF. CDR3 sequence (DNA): TGTGCCAGCAGCTCAGGGGGTCCGGATCAGCCCCAGCATTTT.

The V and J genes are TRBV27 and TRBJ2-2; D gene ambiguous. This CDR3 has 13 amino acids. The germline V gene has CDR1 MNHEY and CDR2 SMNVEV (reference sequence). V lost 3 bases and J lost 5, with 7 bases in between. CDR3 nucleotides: TGTGCCAGCAGTTTGATCTATACCGGGGAGCTGTTTTTT. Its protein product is CASSLIYTGELFF.

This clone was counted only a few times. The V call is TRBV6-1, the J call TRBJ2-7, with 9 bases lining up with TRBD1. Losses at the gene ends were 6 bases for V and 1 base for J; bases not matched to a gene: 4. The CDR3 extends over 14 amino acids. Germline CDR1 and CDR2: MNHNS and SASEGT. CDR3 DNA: TGTGCCAGCAGACCGGGACAGGGATCCTACGAGCAGTACTTC. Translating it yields CASRPGQGSYEQYF.

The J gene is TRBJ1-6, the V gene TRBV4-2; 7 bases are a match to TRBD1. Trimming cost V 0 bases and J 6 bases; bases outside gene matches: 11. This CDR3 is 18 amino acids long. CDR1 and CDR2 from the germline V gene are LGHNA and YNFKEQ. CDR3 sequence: CASSQEEGALGVNSPLHF. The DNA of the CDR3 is TGTGCCAGCAGCCAAGAGGAGGGGGCTTTAGGGGTTAATTCACCCCTCCACTTT.

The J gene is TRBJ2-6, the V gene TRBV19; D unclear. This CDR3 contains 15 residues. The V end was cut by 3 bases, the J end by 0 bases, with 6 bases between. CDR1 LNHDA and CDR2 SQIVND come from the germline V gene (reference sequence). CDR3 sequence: CASSMAVSGANVLTF. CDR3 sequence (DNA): TGTGCCAGTAGTATGGCGGTCTCTGGGGCCAACGTCCTGACTTTC.